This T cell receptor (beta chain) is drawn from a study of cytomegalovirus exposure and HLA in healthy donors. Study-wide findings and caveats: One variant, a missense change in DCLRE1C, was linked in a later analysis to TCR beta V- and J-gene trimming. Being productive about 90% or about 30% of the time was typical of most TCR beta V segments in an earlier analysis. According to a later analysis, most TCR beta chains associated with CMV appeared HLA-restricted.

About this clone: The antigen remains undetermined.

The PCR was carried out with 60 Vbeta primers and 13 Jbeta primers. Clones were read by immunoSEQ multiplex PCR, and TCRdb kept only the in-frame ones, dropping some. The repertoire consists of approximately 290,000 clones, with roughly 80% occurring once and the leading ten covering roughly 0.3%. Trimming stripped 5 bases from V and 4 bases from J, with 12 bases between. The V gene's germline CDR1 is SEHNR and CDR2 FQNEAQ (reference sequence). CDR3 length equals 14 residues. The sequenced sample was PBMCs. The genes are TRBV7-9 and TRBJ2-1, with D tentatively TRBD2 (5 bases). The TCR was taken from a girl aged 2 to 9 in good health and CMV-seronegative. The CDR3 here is CASSQATGYNEQFF. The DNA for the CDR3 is TGTGCCAGCAGCCAAGCGACGGGGTACAATGAGCAGTTCTTC.